Sequencing of this T cell receptor (beta chain) was carried out in a study of T cell repertoires in cytomegalovirus infection. On the study more broadly: Indications came from public TCR beta signatures; they pointed to CMV infection and to a matching HLA type.

TCRdb passed the reads through MiXCR, listing each CDR3 protein once. The table lists roughly 200,000 distinct CDR3 sequences, 17% of them singletons. The sample holds a few counts of this clonotype. Its specificity is not known. The study's findings and limits: Cumulative frequency (of public TCR beta family members) identified carriers of CMV plus the relevant HLA. Clonotypes of TCR beta that were HLA-C-restricted and CMV-specific dominated the ex vivo response.

The CDR3 spans 15 residues. Per the germline V gene, CDR1 is SGHAT and CDR2 is FQNNGV. Trimming stripped 5 bases from V and 1 base from J, with 15 bases between. The TCR comes from a human donor in good health (CMV status not recorded). Some clones in this sample may be carry-over from other donors' samples. Sequencing used CD8+ T cells from PBMCs. The chain is built from TRBV11-2 and TRBJ2-7; possibly TRBD1 for D (7 bases). The CDR3 DNA reads TGTGCCAGCAGCCCCTGGCAGGGGGGTTCCTACGAGCAGTACTTC. Translating gives CASSPWQGGSYEQYF.